A single sample is the source of the 32 T cell receptor beta chains below, sequenced in a study of blood T cell repertoires in COVID-19. Data came from immunoSEQ multiplex PCR; TCRdb stores just in-frame clones and leaves some out. The sample lists 220,000 or so clones, almost 90% seen once, with over 12% in the top ten. Sequencing input: PBMCs or T cells enriched from blood (not recorded which). These receptors all stem from a man aged 30 to 39 who had been exposed to COVID-19.

This chain links TRBV28 with TRBJ1-6, with 7 bases identical to TRBD1. The CDR3 sequence is 15 residues long. The germline V gene has CDR1 MDHEN and CDR2 SYDVKM. V dropped 1 base and J dropped 9; count of bases not matched to a gene: 6. CDR3 loop: CASSLLGGVGSPLHF. The CDR3 nucleotides read TGTGCCAGCAGTTTATTAGGGGGCGTCGGTTCACCCCTCCACTTT.

The chain uses TRBV3-1 (or the pseudogene TRBV3-2) and TRBJ2-3, with a possible D match to TRBD1 (5 bases). Trimming took off 0 bases at V and 2 bases at J, with 9 bases between the two ends. Germline V gives CDR1 LGHDT, CDR2 YNNKEL (reference sequence). The CDR3 has 15 amino acids. This CDR3 reads CASSQDREVTDTQYF. The CDR3 nucleotides read TGTGCCAGCAGCCAAGACAGGGAAGTCACAGATACGCAGTATTTT.

DNA for the CDR3: TGCGCCAGCAGCTTCCGGCGGGGGGAGGTTGAGCAGTTCTTC. Protein product: CASSFRRGEVEQFF. The chain carries TRBV5-1 and TRBJ2-1, with 8 nucleotides matching TRBD2. CDR1 is SGHRS, CDR2 YFSETQ, per germline. This CDR3 comprises 14 residues. The V segment lost 2 bases and the J segment 9 bases; nucleotides outside the gene matches: 7.

The genes are TRBV14 and TRBJ1-2; 12 nucleotides match TRBD1. Per germline, CDR1 SGHDN and CDR2 FVKESK. The junction had 6 bases not matched to a gene; V was cut back by 4 bases and J by 6 bases. The CDR3 contains 15 residues. The CDR3 is CASSPPGTGGDGYTF. The CDR3 nucleotides are TGTGCCAGCAGCCCTCCGGGGACAGGGGGCGATGGCTACACCTTC.

CDR3 in DNA: TGTGCCAGCAGTTTAAGAGGGTTCCAGCCCCAGCATTTT. This gives the protein CASSLRGFQPQHF. This chain connects TRBV27 to TRBJ1-5; D not certain. CDR1 MNHEY and CDR2 SMNVEV come from the germline V gene (reference sequence). V shed 2 bases and J shed 7 bases, with 9 bases lying between them. The CDR3 sequence is 13 residues long.

The V and J genes are TRBV24-1 and TRBJ2-2; D remains unclear. Trimming removed 4 bases at V and 3 bases at J, with 5 bases between. Per germline, CDR1 KGHDR and CDR2 SFDVKD. This CDR3 contains 13 residues. CDR3 amino acids: CATSDVYTGELFF. CDR3 in DNA: TGTGCCACCAGTGACGTGTACACCGGGGAGCTGTTTTTT.

The chain couples TRBV3-1 (or the pseudogene TRBV3-2) to TRBJ2-1, with a weak D call TRBD2 (6 bases). The V gene's germline CDR1 is LGHDT and CDR2 YNNKEL (reference sequence). Trimming removed 4 bases at V and 6 bases at J, with 16 bases between. The CDR3 sequence is 15 residues long. The CDR3 DNA is TGTGCCAGCAGCCCTCGGAGGGGTTTGGGCAATGAGCAGTTCTTC. It encodes CASSPRRGLGNEQFF.

The genes are TRBV19 and TRBJ2-3; a weak D match, TRBD1 (5 bases). Between the trimmed V and J ends, which lost 3 bases and 6 bases, there was a span of 10 bases. In germline, CDR1 is LNHDA, CDR2 SQIVND (reference sequence). CDR3 size: 13 residues. The CDR3 DNA is TGTGCCAGTAGTATTCAGGGTCGGGATACGCAGTATTTT. This encodes CASSIQGRDTQYF. Full variable domain (remainder filled in from reference TRBV19 and TRBJ2-3): DGGITQSPKYLFRKEGQNVTLSCEQNLNHDAMYWYRQDPGQGLRLIYYSQIVNDFQKGDIAEGYSVSREKKESFPLTVTSAQKNPTAFYLCASSIQGRDTQYFGPGTRLTVL.

The chain has TRBV30 and TRBJ1-2; D might be TRBD1 (5 bases). CDR1 GTSNPN and CDR2 SVGIG come from the germline V gene (reference sequence). This CDR3 is 13 amino acids long. Deletions cut 1 base from V and 8 bases from J, with 14 bases between. As DNA, the CDR3 is TGTGCCTGGAGTGGAGGAGGGGTGAAAGGCTACACCTTC. Translation gives CAWSGGGVKGYTF.

This clone has just one count. This chain links TRBV6-5 with TRBJ1-2; the D gene is possibly TRBD1 (5 bases). The ends were cut back, 4 bases at V and 6 bases at J, with 21 bases in the middle. Germline CDR1 and CDR2: MNHEY and SVGAGI. The CDR3 has 16 residues. The CDR3 DNA is TGTGCCAGCAGTTGGGCGGGGGTTAGAGCGGAGGATGGCTACACCTTC. Amino acid sequence: CASSWAGVRAEDGYTF.

This CDR3 reads CASRRTDNYEQYF. DNA of the CDR3: TGCGCCAGCAGAAGGACAGATAACTACGAGCAGTACTTC. V usage is TRBV5-1 and J usage is TRBJ2-7; D may be TRBD1 (6 bases). This CDR3 region has 13 residues. V dropped 5 bases and J dropped 3 bases, with 12 bases sitting between them. Germline lookup yields CDR1 SGHRS and CDR2 YFSETQ.

This chain joins TRBV9 and TRBJ1-6, with D possibly matching TRBD1 (6 bases). V lost 0 bases, J lost 7 bases, and 11 bases lay in between. This CDR3 spans 15 amino acids. Germline V lookup: CDR1 SGDLS, CDR2 YYNGEE. The CDR3 nucleotides are TGTGCCAGCAGCGTAGAACCAGGGGCAAATTCACCCCTCCACTTT. Translation gives CASSVEPGANSPLHF.

The chain employs TRBV2 and TRBJ2-1; the match to TRBD2 covers 7 bases. The ends lost 6 bases at V and 0 bases at J; junction bases unmatched: 8. The CDR3 runs to 16 residues. Looked up from germline, CDR1 is SNHLY and CDR2 is FYNNEI. This CDR3 is CASSMSGASSYNEQFF. CDR3 bases: TGTGCCAGCAGCATGAGCGGGGCGAGCTCCTACAATGAGCAGTTCTTC. The whole variable domain, filled in from reference TRBV2 and TRBJ2-1, reads EPEVTQTPSHQVTQMGQEVILRCVPISNHLYFYWYRQILGQKVEFLVSFYNNEISEKSEIFDDQFSVERPDGSNFTLKIRSTKLEDSAMYFCASSMSGASSYNEQFFGPGTRLTVL.

The rearrangement uses TRBV5-1 and TRBJ1-3, with D perhaps matching TRBD1 (5 bases). This CDR3 is 16 amino acids long. The germline gives CDR1 SGHRS, CDR2 YFSETQ. Deletions cut 4 bases from V and 0 bases from J, with 14 bases between. Here the CDR3 reads CASSPLTVNSGNTIYF. CDR3 coding DNA: TGCGCCAGCAGCCCGCTGACAGTCAACTCTGGAAACACCATATATTTT.

The chain uses TRBV29-1 and TRBJ1-1; D may be TRBD1 (6 bases). The length of the CDR3 is 13 residues. The germline gives CDR1 SQVTM, CDR2 ANQGSEA. The V and J ends lost 4 bases and 5 bases respectively, with 14 bases between them. The CDR3 protein is CSVGRTAETEAFF. The CDR3 DNA reads TGCAGCGTTGGCAGGACAGCGGAAACTGAAGCTTTCTTT.

V and J are TRBV10-1 and TRBJ1-6; TRBD1 agrees at 10 bases. CDR3 length: 17 residues. V lost 8 bases, J lost 1 base, and 8 bases stayed unmatched. CDR1 WNHNN and CDR2 SYGVQD come from the germline V gene (reference sequence). The CDR3 sequence is CASGDRDRGSYNSPLHF. In DNA form, the CDR3 reads TGCGCCAGCGGGGACCGGGACAGGGGTTCCTATAATTCACCCCTCCACTTT.

The genes are TRBV7-9 and TRBJ2-2; D is unclear. CDR3 length: 8 amino acids. The germline V gene encodes CDR1 SEHNR and CDR2 FQNEAQ (reference sequence). Trimming stripped 5 bases from V and 15 bases from J, with 4 bases between. CDR3: CASSPLFF. The CDR3 nucleotides read TGTGCCAGCAGCCCATTGTTTTTT.

The chain uses TRBV27 and TRBJ2-3; D is perhaps TRBD1 (6 bases). The germline gives CDR1 MNHEY, CDR2 SMNVEV (reference sequence). The V end was cut by 1 base, the J end by 5 bases, with 10 bases between. This CDR3 has 14 amino acids. The CDR3 bases are TGTGCCAGCAGTTTATTGCCAGGGGAAGATACGCAGTATTTT. Translation: CASSLLPGEDTQYF.

The CDR3 here is CSAKRRQGDYEQYF. CDR3 bases: TGCAGCGCGAAACGCAGACAGGGCGACTACGAGCAGTACTTC. The chain employs TRBV29-1 and TRBJ2-7, with 7 bases fitting TRBD1. This CDR3 has 14 amino acids. CDR1 SQVTM and CDR2 ANQGSEA come from the germline V gene. Trimming took 7 bases from V and 3 from J; bases not matched to a gene: 12.

This chain links TRBV15 with TRBJ2-2, with D tentatively TRBD1 (5 bases). The CDR3 is made up of 15 amino acids. Germline CDR1 and CDR2: LNHNV and YYDKDF (reference sequence). Trimming shortened V by 1 base and J by 1 base, and 7 bases separated the two germline ends. The CDR3 loop reads CATSRGQMNTGELFF. CDR3 DNA: TGTGCCACCAGCAGAGGACAGATGAACACCGGGGAGCTGTTTTTT. The whole variable domain, filled in from reference TRBV15 and TRBJ2-2, reads DAMVIQNPRYQVTQFGKPVTLSCSQTLNHNVMYWYQQKSSQAPKLLFHYYDKDFNNEADTPDNFQSRRPNTSFCFLDIRSPGLGDTAMYLCATSRGQMNTGELFFGEGSRLTVL.

J is TRBJ2-7 and V is TRBV6-5; D is possibly TRBD2 (7 bases). V was pared by 8 bases and J by 2 bases, with 19 bases between. Germline-derived CDR1 and CDR2 are MNHEY and SVGAGI. The CDR3 is 15 amino acids. The CDR3 nucleotides are TGTGCCAGCGGGACTACGAGACAGGTAACCTACGAGCAGTACTTC. It encodes CASGTTRQVTYEQYF.

V is TRBV7-7 and J is TRBJ2-5, with 7 bases aligning to TRBD2. This CDR3 is built from 14 residues. Germline assignment: CDR1 SSHAT and CDR2 FNYEAQ (reference sequence). V lost 2 bases and J lost 9; bases outside the gene matches: 9. The CDR3 sequence is CASSLSAGQGAQYF. The CDR3 DNA follows: TGTGCCAGCAGCTTATCAGCGGGGCAAGGGGCCCAGTACTTC.

This clone was counted once. The chain joins TRBV29-1 to TRBJ1-2, with 7 bases that match TRBD1. V lost 7 bases, J lost 0 bases, and 8 bases stayed unmatched. Germline V CDR1 and CDR2: SQVTM, ANQGSEA. This CDR3 has 14 residues. The CDR3 loop is CSAGTESPNYGYTF. The CDR3 coding sequence is TGCAGCGCTGGGACAGAGAGTCCTAACTATGGCTACACCTTC.

The V gene is TRBV3-1 (or the pseudogene TRBV3-2), the J gene TRBJ1-1, with 7 bases lining up with TRBD1. This CDR3 is built from 14 residues. V was pared by 5 bases and J by 0 bases, with 3 bases of the junction left unmatched. CDR1 is LGHDT and CDR2 is YNNKEL in the germline V gene (reference sequence). CDR3 in amino acids: CASSGTAMNTEAFF. The DNA for the CDR3 is TGTGCCAGCAGCGGGACAGCAATGAACACTGAAGCTTTCTTT.

J is TRBJ1-2 and V is TRBV18; 7 bases agree with TRBD1. Germline V lookup: CDR1 KGHSH, CDR2 LQKENI. V trimming: 6 bases; J trimming: 8 bases; junction bases outside the gene matches: 9. This CDR3 region has 13 residues. The CDR3 DNA sequence: TGTGCCAGCTCCTGGGACAGTTCGGGCGGCTACACCTTC. Translated, it gives CASSWDSSGGYTF.

This clone was recorded once. V is TRBV6-5 and J is TRBJ1-4, with 8 bases aligning to TRBD1. V lost 2 bases and J lost 6; bases outside the gene matches: 2. This CDR3 comprises 14 residues. Germline CDR1 MNHEY, CDR2 SVGAGI. This chain's CDR3 is CASSYTGGDEKLFF. CDR3 in DNA: TGTGCCAGCAGTTACACAGGGGGAGATGAAAAACTGTTTTTT.

The chain joins TRBV5-1 to TRBJ2-3; D perhaps matches TRBD1 (6 bases). This CDR3 is built from 16 residues. V was pared by 4 bases and J by 0 bases, with 15 bases between. The V gene's germline CDR1 is SGHRS and CDR2 YFSETQ. CDR3 protein: CASSDGTRSSTDTQYF. As DNA, the CDR3 is TGCGCCAGCAGCGACGGGACAAGATCTAGCACAGATACGCAGTATTTT.

The rearrangement uses TRBV27 and TRBJ1-6, with D hard to call. Per germline, CDR1 MNHEY and CDR2 SMNVEV (reference sequence). This CDR3 comprises 15 residues. Trimming pared 6 bases from V and 6 bases from J, leaving 15 bases between. CDR3 bases: TGTGCCAGCAGCCCACGGGAGTACGGTAATTCACCCCTCCACTTT. This gives the protein CASSPREYGNSPLHF.

J is TRBJ2-1 and V is TRBV5-1; the D gene is possibly TRBD1 (5 bases). The CDR3 extends over 14 amino acids. Trimming cost V 4 bases and J 2 bases, with 10 bases left between them. Germline V gene data show CDR1 as SGHRS and CDR2 as YFSETQ. CDR3 amino acids: CASSKDTAYNEQFF. In nucleotides, the CDR3 is TGCGCCAGCAGCAAGGACACTGCCTACAATGAGCAGTTCTTC.

The rearrangement uses TRBV5-1 and TRBJ1-2, with D possibly TRBD1 on 5 matching bases. V shed 0 bases and J shed 5 bases, with 8 bases lying between them. The CDR3 extends over 13 amino acids. CDR1 is SGHRS, CDR2 YFSETQ, per germline. The CDR3 here is CASSLAGMYGYTF. The CDR3 nucleotides are TGCGCCAGCAGCTTGGCAGGGATGTATGGCTACACCTTC. Combining the CDR3 with reference TRBV5-1 and TRBJ1-2 gives the whole variable domain KAGVTQTPRYLIKTRGQQVTLSCSPISGHRSVSWYQQTPGQGLQFLFEYFSETQRNKGNFPGRFSGRQFSNSRSEMNVSTLELGDSALYLCASSLAGMYGYTFGSGTRLTVV.

The genes are TRBV19 and TRBJ2-5, with 11 bases identical to TRBD2. The CDR3 covers 17 residues. V dropped 4 bases and J dropped 4; count of bases not matched to a gene: 11. The germline V gene encodes CDR1 LNHDA and CDR2 SQIVND (reference sequence). Here the CDR3 DNA reads TGTGCCAGTAGTAAAAATAGCGGGGGGGCCAGAATAGAGACCCAGTACTTC. It specifies CASSKNSGGARIETQYF.

CDR3 loop: CASSQVPSGGIKFNEQFF. The DNA for the CDR3 is TGTGCCAGCAGCCAAGTTCCTAGCGGGGGGATAAAGTTCAATGAGCAGTTCTTC. This sequence joins TRBV4-2 and TRBJ2-1, with TRBD2 matching 11 bases. The CDR3 consists of 18 residues. CDR1 and CDR2 (germline): LGHNA, YNFKEQ. V shed 1 base, J shed 6 bases, and the junction held 11 bases outside the gene matches.